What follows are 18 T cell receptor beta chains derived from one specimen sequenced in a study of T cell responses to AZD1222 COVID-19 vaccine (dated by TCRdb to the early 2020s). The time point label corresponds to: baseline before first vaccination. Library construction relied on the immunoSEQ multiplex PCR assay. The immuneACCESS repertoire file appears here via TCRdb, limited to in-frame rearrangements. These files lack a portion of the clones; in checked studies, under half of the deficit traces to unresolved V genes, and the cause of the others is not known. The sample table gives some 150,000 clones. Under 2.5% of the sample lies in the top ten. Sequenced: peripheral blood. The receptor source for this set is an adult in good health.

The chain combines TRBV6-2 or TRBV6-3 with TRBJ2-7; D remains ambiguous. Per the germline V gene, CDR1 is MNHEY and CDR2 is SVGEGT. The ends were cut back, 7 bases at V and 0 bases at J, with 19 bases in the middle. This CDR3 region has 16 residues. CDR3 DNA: TGTGCCAGCACCCCGTACGCAGGACGGAGCTCCTACGAGCAGTACTTC. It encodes CASTPYAGRSSYEQYF.

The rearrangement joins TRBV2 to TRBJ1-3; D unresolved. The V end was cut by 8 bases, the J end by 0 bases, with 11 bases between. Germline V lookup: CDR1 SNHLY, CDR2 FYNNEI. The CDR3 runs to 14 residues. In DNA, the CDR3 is TGTGCCAGCGGAGGGCTTACCTCTGGAAACACCATATATTTT. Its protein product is CASGGLTSGNTIYF. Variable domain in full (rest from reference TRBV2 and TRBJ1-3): EPEVTQTPSHQVTQMGQEVILRCVPISNHLYFYWYRQILGQKVEFLVSFYNNEISEKSEIFDDQFSVERPDGSNFTLKIRSTKLEDSAMYFCASGGLTSGNTIYFGEGSWLTVV.

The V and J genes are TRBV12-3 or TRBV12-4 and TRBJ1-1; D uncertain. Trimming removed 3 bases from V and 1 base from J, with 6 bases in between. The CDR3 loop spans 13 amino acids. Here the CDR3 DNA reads TGTGCCAGCAGTTTTAGAGAGAACACTGAAGCTTTCTTT. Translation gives CASSFRENTEAFF.

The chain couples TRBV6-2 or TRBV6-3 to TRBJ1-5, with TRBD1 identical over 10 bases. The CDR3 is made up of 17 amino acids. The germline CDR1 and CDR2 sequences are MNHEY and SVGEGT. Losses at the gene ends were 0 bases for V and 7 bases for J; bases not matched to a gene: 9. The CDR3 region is CASSYSAGQGERQPQHF. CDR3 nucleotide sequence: TGTGCCAGCAGTTACTCTGCAGGACAGGGGGAGAGGCAGCCCCAGCATTTT.

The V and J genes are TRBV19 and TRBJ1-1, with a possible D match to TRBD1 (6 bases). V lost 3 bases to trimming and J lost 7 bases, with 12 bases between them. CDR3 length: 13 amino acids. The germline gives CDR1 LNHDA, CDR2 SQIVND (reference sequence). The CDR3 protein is CASSMGGQSEAFF. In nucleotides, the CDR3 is TGTGCCAGTAGTATGGGGGGGCAGAGTGAAGCTTTCTTT.

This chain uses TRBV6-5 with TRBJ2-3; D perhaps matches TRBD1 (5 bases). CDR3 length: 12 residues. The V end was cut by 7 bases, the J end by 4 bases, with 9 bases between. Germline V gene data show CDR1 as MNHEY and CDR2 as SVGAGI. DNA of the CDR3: TGTGCCAGCACGGAAGGGGCAGATACGCAGTATTTT. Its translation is CASTEGADTQYF.

Written as DNA, the CDR3 is TGTGCCAGCAGCCAGAGACTAGCGGGGGGCACAGATACGCAGTATTTT. Protein product: CASSQRLAGGTDTQYF. The genes are TRBV4-2 and TRBJ2-3; TRBD2 matches 12 bases. V gave up 3 bases and J gave up 1 base; unmatched junction bases: 2. CDR1 and CDR2 from the germline V gene are LGHNA and YNFKEQ. The CDR3 contains 16 residues.

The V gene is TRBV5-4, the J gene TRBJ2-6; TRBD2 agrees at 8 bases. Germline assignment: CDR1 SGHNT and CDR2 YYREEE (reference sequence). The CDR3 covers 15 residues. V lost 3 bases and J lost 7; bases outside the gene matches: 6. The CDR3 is CASSSRGGAANVLTF. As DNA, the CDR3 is TGTGCCAGCAGCTCCCGGGGGGGCGCAGCCAACGTCCTGACTTTC.

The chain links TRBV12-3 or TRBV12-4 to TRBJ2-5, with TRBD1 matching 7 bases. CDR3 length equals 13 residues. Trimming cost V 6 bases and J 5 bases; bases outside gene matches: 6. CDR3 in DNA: TGTGCCAGCAGACCTACAGGGGAGGAGACCCAGTACTTC. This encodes CASRPTGEETQYF.

CDR3: CASTWGDARPLHF. CDR3 coding DNA: TGTGCCAGCACCTGGGGGGACGCGAGGCCCCTCCACTTT. The chain combines TRBV11-2 with TRBJ1-6; possible D gene TRBD1, 5 bases. Germline V gene lookup returns CDR1 SGHAT and CDR2 FQNNGV. The length of the CDR3 is 13 residues. Between the trimmed V and J ends, which lost 7 bases and 13 bases, there was a span of 17 bases.

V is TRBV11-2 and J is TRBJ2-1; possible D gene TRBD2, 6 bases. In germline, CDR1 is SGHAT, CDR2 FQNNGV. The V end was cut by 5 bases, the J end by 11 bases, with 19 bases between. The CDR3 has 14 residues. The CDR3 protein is CASSPGSLASKQFF. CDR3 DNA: TGTGCCAGCAGCCCCGGGAGCCTAGCATCTAAGCAGTTCTTC.

The CDR3 is CATSRDWRDLSTSPLHF. CDR3 coding DNA: TGTGCCACCAGCAGAGATTGGAGGGACCTCTCTACCTCACCCCTCCACTTT. This chain joins TRBV15 and TRBJ1-6; D might be TRBD1 (5 bases). Germline values: CDR1 LNHNV, CDR2 YYDKDF (reference sequence). The CDR3 contains 17 residues. V lost 0 bases, J lost 10 bases, and 19 bases lay in between.

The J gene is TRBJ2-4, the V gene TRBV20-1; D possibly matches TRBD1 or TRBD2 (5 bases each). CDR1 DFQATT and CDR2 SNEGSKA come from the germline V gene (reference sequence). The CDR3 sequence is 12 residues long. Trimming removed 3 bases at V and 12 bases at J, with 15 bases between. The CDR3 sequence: CSASTGLEGQYF. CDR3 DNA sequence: TGCAGTGCTAGTACAGGCCTTGAGGGTCAGTACTTC.

CDR3 sequence (DNA): TGCGCCAGCAGCCAAGTTCGTTACCGCGACAGACGCACTGAAGCTTTCTTT. Translating it yields CASSQVRYRDRRTEAFF. This chain joins TRBV4-1 and TRBJ1-1; possible D gene TRBD1, 5 bases. Trimming left V 1 base short and J 4 bases short, with 19 bases between. The CDR3 length is 17 residues. Germline V gene sequence: CDR1 MGHRA, CDR2 YSYEKL.

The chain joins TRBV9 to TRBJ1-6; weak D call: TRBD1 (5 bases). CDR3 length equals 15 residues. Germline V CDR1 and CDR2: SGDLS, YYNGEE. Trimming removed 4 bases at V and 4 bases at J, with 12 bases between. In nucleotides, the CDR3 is TGTGCCAGCAGCATCCGGGACCAATATAATTCACCCCTCCACTTT. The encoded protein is CASSIRDQYNSPLHF. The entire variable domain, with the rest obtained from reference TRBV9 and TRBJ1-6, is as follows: DSGVTQTPKHLITATGQRVTLRCSPRSGDLSVYWYQQSLDQGLQFLIQYYNGEERAKGNILERFSAQQFPDLHSELNLSSLELGDSALYFCASSIRDQYNSPLHFGNGTRLTVT.

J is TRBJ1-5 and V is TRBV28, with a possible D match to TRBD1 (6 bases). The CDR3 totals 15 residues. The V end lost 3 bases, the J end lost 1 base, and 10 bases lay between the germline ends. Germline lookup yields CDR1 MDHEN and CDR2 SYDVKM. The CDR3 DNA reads TGTGCCAGCAGTTTCACCACAGGGAGCAATCAGCCCCAGCATTTT. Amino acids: CASSFTTGSNQPQHF.

The CDR3 coding sequence is TGTGCCAGCAGCTTAGAGGGACTAGCGGGAGAGACCCAGTACTTC. The encoded protein is CASSLEGLAGETQYF. The chain is built from TRBV11-2 and TRBJ2-5, with 12 bases matching TRBD2. The germline V gene encodes CDR1 SGHAT and CDR2 FQNNGV. J gave up 4 bases and V 0 bases, and 0 bases lay outside the gene matches. CDR3 length equals 15 residues.

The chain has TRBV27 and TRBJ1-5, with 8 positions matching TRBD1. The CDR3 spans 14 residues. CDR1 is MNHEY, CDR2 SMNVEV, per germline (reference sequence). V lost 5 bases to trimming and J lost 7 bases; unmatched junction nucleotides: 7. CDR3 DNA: TGTGCCAGCAGTCCACGACAGGGGAGGCAGCCCCAGCATTTT. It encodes CASSPRQGRQPQHF.